These 12 T cell receptor beta chains were sequenced from one sample in a study of blood T cell repertoires in COVID-19. Produced via immunoSEQ multiplex PCR; TCRdb's table is partial and in-frame only. The table has more than 65,000 clones, roughly 87% seen once. The specimen was peripheral blood. The receptors shown here come from a woman older than 75 with active or convalescent COVID-19.

This clone was seen once. The V gene is TRBV30, the J gene TRBJ1-6, with no clear D. The V end was cut by 0 bases, the J end by 14 bases, with 11 bases between. The V gene's germline CDR1 is GTSNPN and CDR2 SVGIG (reference sequence). The CDR3 length is 12 residues. CDR3 protein: CAWSVGHGALHF. The DNA of the CDR3 is TGTGCCTGGAGTGTAGGGCACGGGGCCCTCCACTTT.

The gene calls are TRBV9 and TRBJ2-1; 7 nucleotides match TRBD2. V shed 3 bases and J 0 bases; nucleotides not matched to a gene: 0. CDR3 length equals 14 residues. Germline CDR1 and CDR2: SGDLS and YYNGEE. The CDR3 sequence: CASSGGGSYNEQFF. The DNA for the CDR3 is TGTGCCAGCAGCGGCGGGGGCTCCTACAATGAGCAGTTCTTC.

CDR3 in amino acids: CASKKNRGVLYEQYF. For the CDR3, the DNA is TGTGCCAGCAAAAAGAACAGGGGCGTCCTCTACGAGCAGTACTTC. The rearrangement joins TRBV28 to TRBJ2-7; 7 nucleotides line up with TRBD1. V lost 7 bases, J lost 3 bases, and 12 bases stayed unmatched. Germline CDR1 MDHEN, CDR2 SYDVKM. The CDR3 consists of 15 residues.

The chain links TRBV7-2 to TRBJ1-2; 9 bases fit TRBD1. J lost 2 bases, V lost 3 bases, and 13 bases had no gene match. This CDR3 region has 18 residues. Looked up from germline, CDR1 is SGHTA and CDR2 is FQGNSA. CDR3 DNA: TGTGCCAGCAGCTTCGGGGTAACCGGGACAGGGTCAAACTATGGCTACACCTTC. It codes for CASSFGVTGTGSNYGYTF.

The CDR3 DNA reads as TGTGCTAGCGGGACGGGACAGGGGGAATCCCCCTACGAGCAGTACTTC. It specifies CASGTGQGESPYEQYF. The J gene is TRBJ2-7, the V gene TRBV7-7, with TRBD1 matching over 11 bases. CDR1 is SSHAT and CDR2 is FNYEAQ in the germline V gene (reference sequence). The CDR3 length is 16 residues.

This chain connects TRBV24-1 to TRBJ2-1, with 10 bases aligning to TRBD2. V shed 4 bases and J 3 bases; nucleotides not matched to a gene: 8. The CDR3 sequence is 17 residues long. The germline CDR1 and CDR2 sequences are KGHDR and SFDVKD. The CDR3 is CATSDPSVAGGYNEQFF. The CDR3 nucleotides read TGTGCCACCAGTGACCCCTCCGTAGCGGGAGGCTACAATGAGCAGTTCTTC.

The V and J genes are TRBV6-5 and TRBJ2-3; D is possibly TRBD2 (6 bases). Per the germline V gene, CDR1 is MNHEY and CDR2 is SVGAGI. CDR3 length: 13 amino acids. V was cut by 6 bases and J by 9 bases, with 16 bases left in between. DNA for the CDR3: TGTGCCAGCAGGGGAGGACCAACTCACACGCAGTATTTT. Its protein product is CASRGGPTHTQYF.

V and J are TRBV6-2 or TRBV6-3 and TRBJ2-7, with D possibly TRBD2 on 6 matching bases. V was trimmed by 4 bases and J by 2 bases, leaving 12 bases between them. The germline CDR1 and CDR2 sequences are MNHEY and SVGEGT. The CDR3 extends over 14 amino acids. The CDR3 protein is CASSFLSGPYEQYF. The CDR3 region has the DNA TGTGCCAGCAGTTTTCTTAGCGGCCCCTACGAGCAGTACTTC.

V and J are TRBV11-2 and TRBJ1-2, with TRBD1 matching 7 bases. The CDR3 has 13 residues. CDR1 is SGHAT and CDR2 is FQNNGV in the germline V gene. V trimming: 6 bases; J trimming: 8 bases; junction bases outside the gene matches: 9. As DNA, the CDR3 is TGTGCCAGCAGGCCTCTACAGGGGTTGGGCTACACCTTC. Encoded protein: CASRPLQGLGYTF.

This sequence joins TRBV7-8 and TRBJ2-5; 10 positions agree with TRBD2. Germline values: CDR1 SGHVS, CDR2 FQNEAQ. J gave up 5 bases and V 0 bases, and 9 bases lay outside the gene matches. The CDR3 is 17 amino acids. In DNA form, the CDR3 reads TGTGCCAGCAGCTTAGCTCCTAGCGGGAGCTTTCGCGAGACCCAGTACTTC. Protein: CASSLAPSGSFRETQYF.

This rearrangement joins TRBV27 to TRBJ1-2, with 9 bases that match TRBD1. Germline CDR1 and CDR2: MNHEY and SMNVEV (reference sequence). The CDR3 runs 13 residues. The junction had 5 bases not matched to a gene; V was cut back by 5 bases and J by 7 bases. CDR3 residues: CASSPNRGLGYTF. CDR3 bases: TGTGCCAGCAGTCCGAACAGGGGGCTTGGCTACACCTTC.

In its sample, this clone was seen many times. V and J are TRBV4-3 and TRBJ1-2; 8 bases align to TRBD1. CDR3 size: 16 residues. Trimming at V came to 0 bases and at J to 7 bases, leaving 10 bases not matched to a gene. The germline gives CDR1 LGHNA, CDR2 YSLEER. The CDR3 spells CASSQDHGQGIGGYTF. CDR3 sequence (DNA): TGCGCCAGCAGCCAAGATCACGGACAGGGAATTGGTGGCTACACCTTC.